The 19 T cell receptor beta chains listed next were all sequenced from one sample in a study of cytomegalovirus exposure and HLA in healthy donors. TCRdb keeps only in-frame clones here, not all; method: immunoSEQ multiplex PCR. The table records approximately 270,000 clones, around 90% of them present only once. The specimen was PBMCs. These receptors originate from a woman aged 18 to 35 in good health and CMV-seronegative.

V gene TRBV28 combines with J gene TRBJ2-2, with a tentative D call TRBD2 (5 bases). CDR1 is MDHEN, CDR2 SYDVKM, per germline. CDR3 length: 14 amino acids. Trimming cost V 6 bases and J 4 bases, with 12 bases left between them. The CDR3, as DNA: TGTGCCAGCAGCCGGCGGGTAACCACCGGGGAGCTGTTTTTT. Amino acids: CASSRRVTTGELFF.

CDR3: CSVAVQTNTEAFF. The CDR3 DNA reads TGCAGCGTAGCAGTACAGACGAACACTGAAGCTTTCTTT. The chain uses TRBV29-1 and TRBJ1-1, with D unclear. The CDR3 totals 13 residues. V gave up 6 bases and J gave up 1 base, with 12 bases separating them. CDR1 and CDR2 from the germline V gene are SQVTM and ANQGSEA.

The chain has TRBV4-1 and TRBJ2-1, with D tentatively TRBD1 (5 bases). CDR1 and CDR2 from the germline V gene are MGHRA and YSYEKL. This CDR3 contains 15 residues. Trimming left V 1 base short and J 6 bases short, with 13 bases between. The CDR3 bases are TGCGCCAGCAGCCAAGGGGCCCGAAGGGGCAATGAGCAGTTCTTC. As protein: CASSQGARRGNEQFF.

The chain has TRBV6-6 and TRBJ2-5; D is undetermined. CDR3 size: 13 residues. Germline assignment: CDR1 MNHNY and CDR2 SVGAGI (reference sequence). V dropped 2 bases and J dropped 1 base, with 5 bases sitting between them. CDR3 bases: TGTGCCAGCAGTTACCTCGGCCAAGAGACCCAGTACTTC. Protein: CASSYLGQETQYF.

The chain carries TRBV18 and TRBJ1-1, with 7 bases fitting TRBD1. The CDR3 is 14 residues long. Per the germline V gene, CDR1 is KGHSH and CDR2 is LQKENI. V lost 3 bases and J lost 2; bases outside the gene matches: 3. The CDR3 is CASSPGTANTEAFF. Here the CDR3 DNA reads TGTGCCAGCTCACCCGGGACAGCTAACACTGAAGCTTTCTTT.

Comment on this clone: At one end the junction does not follow the germline gene, possibly because of a read error. The chain employs TRBV6-5 and TRBJ1-1; a possible D gene is TRBD1 (5 bases). Germline assignment: CDR1 MNHEY and CDR2 SVGAGI. This CDR3 has 11 amino acids. For the CDR3, the DNA is TGTGCCAGCAGTTACGGGGCTGAGGCTTTCTTT. Amino acids: CASSYGAEAFF.

This CDR3 is CASSLISSTDTQYF. In DNA, the CDR3 is TGTGCCAGCAGCTTAATATCGAGCACAGATACGCAGTATTTT. The genes are TRBV11-2 and TRBJ2-3; D is undetermined. Germline lookup yields CDR1 SGHAT and CDR2 FQNNGV. V lost 2 bases and J lost 0, with 6 bases in between. The CDR3 loop spans 14 amino acids.

This chain uses TRBV5-1 with TRBJ2-5; TRBD2 aligns across 11 bases. V was pared by 0 bases and J by 0 bases, with 4 bases of the junction left unmatched. The CDR3 length is 17 residues. Looked up from germline, CDR1 is SGHRS and CDR2 is YFSETQ. The CDR3 sequence: CASSLAGLAAYQETQYF. The CDR3 region has the DNA TGCGCCAGCAGCTTGGCGGGACTAGCGGCGTACCAAGAGACCCAGTACTTC.

The V and J genes are TRBV5-1 and TRBJ2-7; TRBD2 agrees at 9 bases. CDR1 and CDR2 from the germline V gene are SGHRS and YFSETQ. V shed 0 bases and J 6 bases; nucleotides not matched to a gene: 7. This CDR3 contains 15 residues. CDR3 sequence reads: CASSLVSSGEGEQYF. The CDR3 bases are TGCGCCAGCAGCTTGGTGTCTAGCGGGGAGGGCGAGCAGTACTTC.

This chain uses TRBV5-6 with TRBJ1-6; the match to TRBD1 covers 7 bases. Losses at the gene ends were 4 bases for V and 7 bases for J; bases not matched to a gene: 11. CDR1 and CDR2 from the germline V gene are SGHDT and YYEEEE. This CDR3 comprises 16 residues. The CDR3 DNA sequence: TGTGCCAGCAGCCTGAGACTAGGGACAGTGAATTCACCCCTCCACTTT. Protein sequence: CASSLRLGTVNSPLHF. The full variable domain, with the rest looked up from reference TRBV5-6 and TRBJ1-6, is DAGVTQSPTHLIKTRGQQVTLRCSPKSGHDTVSWYQQALGQGPQFIFQYYEEEERQRGNFPDRFSGHQFPNYSSELNVNALLLGDSALYLCASSLRLGTVNSPLHFGNGTRLTVT.

This clone came up a few times. This chain joins TRBV7-9 and TRBJ2-7, with TRBD1 matching over 9 bases. Losses at the gene ends were 8 bases for V and 12 bases for J; bases not matched to a gene: 8. Germline assignment: CDR1 SEHNR and CDR2 FQNEAQ (reference sequence). This CDR3 has 11 amino acids. CDR3 DNA: TGTGCCAGCGGTGGGGACAGGGTGCGGTACTTC. Its translation: CASGGDRVRYF.

The V gene is TRBV5-6, the J gene TRBJ1-3; maybe TRBD1 (6 bases). V lost 1 base, J lost 7 bases, and 15 bases lay in between. CDR1 is SGHDT, CDR2 YYEEEE, per germline. The CDR3 is made up of 15 amino acids. The CDR3 DNA follows: TGTGCCAGCAGCTTGTATGACCGAACAGGGAACACCATATATTTT. Amino acids: CASSLYDRTGNTIYF.

J is TRBJ2-7 and V is TRBV7-9; possibly TRBD1 for D (5 bases). Germline V CDR1 and CDR2: SEHNR, FQNEAQ (reference sequence). The CDR3 contains 15 residues. V lost 5 bases to trimming and J lost 2 bases, with 16 bases between them. The CDR3 loop is CASSPTGPGAYEQYF. DNA for the CDR3: TGTGCCAGCAGCCCCACAGGACCCGGCGCCTACGAGCAGTACTTC.

This clone was counted only a few times. V and J are TRBV4-3 and TRBJ1-5; D not certain. The CDR3 consists of 15 residues. Germline V gives CDR1 LGHNA, CDR2 YSLEER. Trimming removed 1 base at V and 0 bases at J, with 7 bases between. The CDR3 region has the DNA TGCGCCAGCAGCCAAGGGCTCTTTAGCAATCAGCCCCAGCATTTT. This encodes CASSQGLFSNQPQHF.

The chain couples TRBV4-3 to TRBJ2-3, with a tentative D call TRBD2 (6 bases). Germline V gene data show CDR1 as LGHNA and CDR2 as YSLEER. The CDR3 runs 15 residues. Trimming removed 1 base at V and 2 bases at J, with 10 bases between. The CDR3 bases are TGCGCCAGCAGCCAAGGGCTAGCGATCACAGATACGCAGTATTTT. Translation gives CASSQGLAITDTQYF.

The genes are TRBV19 and TRBJ2-2; 7 nucleotides align to TRBD1. The CDR3 extends over 15 amino acids. CDR1 is LNHDA, CDR2 SQIVND, per germline (reference sequence). Trimming took 7 bases from V and 6 from J; bases not matched to a gene: 11. Here the CDR3 reads CASKPRGTLSGELFF. CDR3 bases: TGTGCCAGTAAACCCAGGGGGACCCTTTCCGGGGAGCTGTTTTTT. The full variable domain, rest sourced from reference TRBV19 and TRBJ2-2, is DGGITQSPKYLFRKEGQNVTLSCEQNLNHDAMYWYRQDPGQGLRLIYYSQIVNDFQKGDIAEGYSVSREKKESFPLTVTSAQKNPTAFYLCASKPRGTLSGELFFGEGSRLTVL.

The chain joins TRBV2 to TRBJ1-4, with D perhaps matching TRBD1 (5 bases). V was trimmed by 5 bases and J by 0 bases, leaving 10 bases between them. The CDR3 runs 15 residues. Germline V gene sequence: CDR1 SNHLY, CDR2 FYNNEI. The CDR3 reads CASSPTGATNEKLFF. In DNA, the CDR3 is TGTGCCAGCAGTCCCACGGGGGCAACTAATGAAAAACTGTTTTTT.

This clone was picked up one time. The rearrangement joins TRBV27 to TRBJ2-1, with a weak D call TRBD2 (6 bases). With 3 bases removed from V and 4 bases from J, the gap between germline ends came to 7 bases. Germline V lookup: CDR1 MNHEY, CDR2 SMNVEV (reference sequence). This CDR3 is built from 13 residues. This CDR3 reads CASSFGGYNEQFF. The CDR3, as DNA: TGTGCCAGCAGTTTTGGGGGGTACAATGAGCAGTTCTTC.

The chain links TRBV7-9 to TRBJ1-2; D perhaps matches TRBD1 (5 bases). Trimming cost V 5 bases and J 1 base, with 11 bases left between them. Germline V gene data show CDR1 as SEHNR and CDR2 as FQNEAQ (reference sequence). The CDR3 totals 14 residues. CDR3 amino acids: CASSPGLINYGYTF. CDR3 DNA sequence: TGTGCCAGCAGCCCGGGACTGATTAACTATGGCTACACCTTC.